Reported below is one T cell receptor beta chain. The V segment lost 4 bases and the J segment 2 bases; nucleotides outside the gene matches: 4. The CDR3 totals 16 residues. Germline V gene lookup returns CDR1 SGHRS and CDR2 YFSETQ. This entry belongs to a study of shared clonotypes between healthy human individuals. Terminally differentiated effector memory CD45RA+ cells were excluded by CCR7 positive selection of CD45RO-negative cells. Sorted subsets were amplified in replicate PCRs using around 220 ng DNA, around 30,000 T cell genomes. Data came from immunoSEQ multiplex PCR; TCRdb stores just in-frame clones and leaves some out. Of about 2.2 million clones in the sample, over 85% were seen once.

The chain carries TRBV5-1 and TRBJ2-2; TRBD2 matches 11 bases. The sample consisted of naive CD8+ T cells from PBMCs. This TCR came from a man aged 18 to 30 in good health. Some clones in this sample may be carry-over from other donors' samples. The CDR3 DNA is TGCGCCAGCAGCCACGGACTAGCGGGTAACACCGGGGAGCTGTTTTTT. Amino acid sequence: CASSHGLAGNTGELFF.